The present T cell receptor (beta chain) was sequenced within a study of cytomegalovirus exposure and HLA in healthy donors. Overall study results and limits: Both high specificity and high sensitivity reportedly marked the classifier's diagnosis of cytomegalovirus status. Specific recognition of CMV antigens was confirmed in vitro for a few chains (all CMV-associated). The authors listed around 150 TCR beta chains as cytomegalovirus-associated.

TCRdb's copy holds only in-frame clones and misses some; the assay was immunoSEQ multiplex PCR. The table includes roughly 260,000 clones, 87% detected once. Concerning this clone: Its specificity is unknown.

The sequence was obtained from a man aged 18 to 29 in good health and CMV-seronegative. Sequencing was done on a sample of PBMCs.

CDR3: CASSQYPPYNEQFF. For the CDR3, the DNA is TGTGCCAGCAGTCAGTACCCTCCCTACAATGAGCAGTTCTTC. The rearrangement links TRBV7-9 to TRBJ2-1, with no clear D. Germline CDR1 reads SEHNR; CDR2 reads FQNEAQ (reference sequence). V was cut by 6 bases and J by 2 bases, with 11 bases left in between. The CDR3 runs to 14 residues.